This T cell receptor beta chain was profiled in a study of T cell responses to AZD1222 COVID-19 vaccine. Study information: Second-dose groups at about 4 or about 12 weeks were pooled.

Germline V gene lookup returns CDR1 KGHSH and CDR2 LQKENI. The length of the CDR3 is 14 residues. The J segment lost 3 bases and the V segment lost 3 bases, leaving 4 bases of the junction unmatched. In regard to this clone: The antigen remains unidentified.

The repertoire was sequenced with immunoSEQ multiplex PCR; TCRdb's copy has only in-frame clones and lacks some. The table includes about 150,000 clones, 84% detected once. The study's findings and limits: Females made up more of the donors, who were largely white British, and clonal diversity may have come out too low. Among AZD1222 vaccinees, only 6 or 7 were seropositive at baseline. Researchers took repertoire samples only after the peak T cell response had come.

The chain has TRBV18 and TRBJ2-7, with 8 bases aligning to TRBD1. The material sequenced was peripheral blood, taken on day 0 of AZD1222 vaccination. The receptor comes from an adult in good health. The DNA for the CDR3 is TGTGCCAGCTCACCGGAGACAGGGGACTACGAGCAGTACTTC. This translates into CASSPETGDYEQYF.